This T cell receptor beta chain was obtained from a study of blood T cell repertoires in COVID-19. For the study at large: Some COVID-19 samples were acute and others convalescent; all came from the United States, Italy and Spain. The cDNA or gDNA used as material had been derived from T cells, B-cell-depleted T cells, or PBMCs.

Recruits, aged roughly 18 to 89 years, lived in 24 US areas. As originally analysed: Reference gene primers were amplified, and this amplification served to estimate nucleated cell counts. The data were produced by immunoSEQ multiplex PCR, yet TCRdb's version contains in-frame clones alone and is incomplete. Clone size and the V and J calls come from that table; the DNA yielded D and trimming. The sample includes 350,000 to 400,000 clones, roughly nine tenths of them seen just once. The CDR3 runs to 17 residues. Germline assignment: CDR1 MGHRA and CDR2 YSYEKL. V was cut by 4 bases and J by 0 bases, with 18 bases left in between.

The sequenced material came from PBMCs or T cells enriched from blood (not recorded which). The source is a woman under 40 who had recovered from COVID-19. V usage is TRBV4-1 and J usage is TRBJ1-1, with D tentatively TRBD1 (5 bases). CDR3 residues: CASSPRMGRNMNTEAFF. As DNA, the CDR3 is TGCGCCAGCAGCCCCCGCATGGGGCGCAACATGAACACTGAAGCTTTCTTT.